The source of this T cell receptor beta chain is a study of cytomegalovirus exposure and HLA in healthy donors. Only in-frame clones appear in the TCRdb table, and some are missing; sequencing was by immunoSEQ multiplex PCR. The repertoire holds 150,000 to 180,000 clones, just over 85% seen once, with less than 2.5% in the top ten. The ends were cut back, 5 bases at V and 5 bases at J, with 8 bases in the middle. This CDR3 has 12 amino acids. Germline lookup yields CDR1 LGHNA and CDR2 YSLEER. The chain recombines TRBV4-3 with TRBJ2-3; D might be TRBD2 (5 bases). The sequence was collected from a human donor in good health. Sequencing was done on a sample of PBMCs. The CDR3 nucleotides read TGCGCCAGCAGCTTCCGGGGAGATACGCAGTATTTT. It yields the protein CASSFRGDTQYF.